The rows below give T cell receptor beta chains drawn from one sample of a study of blood T cell repertoires in COVID-19. Repertoires were generated with immunoSEQ multiplex PCR, while TCRdb's copy carries only in-frame clones and drops some. This sample yields under 200,000 clones, of which 88% are seen a single time; less than 8.5% belongs to the top ten. Sequencing input: PBMCs or T cells enriched from blood (not recorded which). The receptors were gathered from a woman aged 45-65 years who had recovered from COVID-19. CDR3s include the opening cysteine and the closing phenylalanine or tryptophan. D genes are given only for firm matches. Only some rows state a clone size, as once, few, many or a class for expanded clones.

CASSTTSVRETQYF	TGTGCCAGTAGTACCACTAGCGTCAGGGAGACCCAGTACTTC	TRBJ2-5	-	TRBD2	TRBV19
CASSQEARQGSEDGYTF	TGCGCCAGCAGCCAAGAGGCGAGACAGGGCTCGGAAGATGGCTACACCTTC	TRBJ1-2	once	TRBD1	TRBV4-3
CSVKLQGFDQPQHF	TGCAGCGTTAAACTGCAGGGGTTTGATCAGCCCCAGCATTTT	TRBJ1-5	-	-	TRBV29-1
CASSLNLAAANTQYF	TGTGCCAGCTCACTAAACCTGGCGGCAGCGAATACGCAGTATTTT	TRBJ2-3	-	-	TRBV18
CASTMTSGASAADTQYF	TGCGCCAGCACCATGACTAGCGGGGCGTCGGCAGCAGATACGCAGTATTTT	TRBJ2-3	-	TRBD2	TRBV5-1
CASSQSGKGTQYF	TGCGCCAGCAGCCAGTCGGGGAAGGGTACGCAGTATTTT	TRBJ2-3	-	-	TRBV4-3
CASGPREGLGGNTIYF	TGTGCTAGTGGTCCTCGAGAGGGTCTAGGCGGAAACACCATATATTTT	TRBJ1-3	-	-	TRBV12-5
CASSLSPAGGIQETQYF	TGTGCCAGCAGTTTATCCCCAGCGGGGGGGATCCAAGAGACCCAGTACTTC	TRBJ2-5	-	TRBD2	TRBV27
CASSYVAARPGFSNQPQHF	TGTGCCAGCAGTTACGTGGCAGCTCGCCCGGGGTTCAGCAATCAGCCCCAGCATTTT	TRBJ1-5	-	-	TRBV6-2/TRBV6-3
CASSVGGGTDTQYF	TGTGCCTCCTCGGTCGGGGGGGGCACAGATACGCAGTATTTT	TRBJ2-3	-	TRBD2	TRBV7-7
CASSLALAGGGETQYF	TGTGCCAGCAGCTTAGCTTTGGCGGGGGGAGGGGAGACCCAGTACTTC	TRBJ2-5	-	TRBD2	TRBV7-2
CASSLRATGQGEYGYTF	TGTGCCAGCAGCTTAAGGGCTACGGGACAGGGGGAATATGGCTACACCTTC	TRBJ1-2	few	TRBD1	TRBV7-2
CASSLEQYEQFF	TGTGCCAGCAGCTTAGAGCAGTACGAGCAGTTCTTC	TRBJ2-1	once	-	TRBV11-3
CASSLYMGDTTTGELFF	TGTGCCAGCAGTTTATATATGGGGGACACCACCACCGGGGAGCTGTTTTTT	TRBJ2-2	-	-	TRBV27
CASGPGQFRQPQHF	TGTGCTAGTGGCCCGGGACAATTCAGGCAGCCCCAGCATTTT	TRBJ1-5	-	-	TRBV12-5
CASSPGRGYNHEQYF	TGTGCCAGCTCACCAGGAAGAGGCTATAACCACGAGCAGTACTTC	TRBJ2-7	-	-	TRBV18
CASSQQGGVTEAFF	TGTGCCAGCAGCCAACAGGGCGGTGTCACTGAAGCTTTCTTT	TRBJ1-1	once	-	TRBV14
CASSATGGHNQPQHF	TGTGCCAGCAGCGCTACAGGGGGCCATAATCAGCCCCAGCATTTT	TRBJ1-5	few	TRBD1	TRBV7-8
CASSWDSPPLGNQPQHF	TGTGCCAGCAGCTGGGACAGCCCCCCCCTCGGCAATCAGCCCCAGCATTTT	TRBJ1-5	-	TRBD1	TRBV5-4
CASSKLYGYTF	TGTGCCAGCTCGAAGCTTTATGGCTACACCTTC	TRBJ1-2	-	-	TRBV28
CASSQQGFGNTIYF	TGTGCCAGTAGTCAACAGGGGTTTGGAAACACCATATATTTT	TRBJ1-3	-	TRBD1	TRBV19
CASSHPGLDYNEQFF	TGTGCCAGCAGTCACCCGGGACTAGACTACAATGAGCAGTTCTTC	TRBJ2-1	-	TRBD2	TRBV6-2/TRBV6-3
CASKDVGWGGEKLFF	TGTGCCAGCAAGGACGTGGGATGGGGAGGTGAAAAACTGTTTTTT	TRBJ1-4	-	-	TRBV6-5
CASSLTGTGGAWTEAFF	TGTGCCAGCAGTCTTACCGGGACAGGGGGCGCGTGGACTGAAGCTTTCTTT	TRBJ1-1	once	TRBD1	TRBV6-6
CASSQDVSRGSQPQHF	TGCGCCAGCAGCCAAGACGTCTCTCGGGGGAGTCAGCCCCAGCATTTT	TRBJ1-5	once	-	TRBV4-3
CASSLTGSRSNYGYTF	TGTGCCAGCAGCCTGACAGGGAGTAGATCTAACTATGGCTACACCTTC	TRBJ1-2	once	TRBD1	TRBV3-1/TRBV3-2
CASSLLPASGGPDEQFF	TGTGCCAGCAGCTTACTGCCGGCTAGCGGGGGACCAGATGAGCAGTTCTTC	TRBJ2-1	once	TRBD2	TRBV7-2
CASSSPGLAPEKLFF	TGTGCCAGCAGTTCCCCGGGTCTCGCCCCCGAAAAACTGTTTTTT	TRBJ1-4	-	-	TRBV6-6
CASSSLEPTGELFF	TGTGCCAGCAGCTCCCTAGAACCCACCGGGGAGCTGTTTTTT	TRBJ2-2	-	-	TRBV7-8
CASSLGQSFTDTQYF	TGCGCCAGCAGCTTGGGACAGTCCTTCACAGATACGCAGTATTTT	TRBJ2-3	-	-	TRBV5-1
CASRRQNYEQYF	TGTGCCAGCAGGAGACAGAACTACGAGCAGTACTTC	TRBJ2-7	-	-	TRBV2
CASSGGGNRVNTEAFF	TGTGCCAGCAGCGGAGGGGGAAACAGGGTTAACACTGAAGCTTTCTTT	TRBJ1-1	-	-	TRBV9
CASSYRTVGGELFF	TGTGCCAGCAGTTACAGGACAGTTGGCGGGGAGCTGTTTTTT	TRBJ2-2	few	-	TRBV6-5
CASRNGQGHTIYF	TGTGCCAGCAGGAACGGACAGGGCCACACCATATATTTT	TRBJ1-3	-	TRBD1	TRBV3-1/TRBV3-2
CASSPPLPANTGELFF	TGTGCCAGCTCACCACCGTTGCCGGCGAACACCGGGGAGCTGTTTTTT	TRBJ2-2	-	-	TRBV18
CASSLGQNQPQHF	TGCGCCAGCAGCTTGGGTCAAAATCAGCCCCAGCATTTT	TRBJ1-5	-	-	TRBV5-1
CASSLMPGTSGGLTGELFF	TGCGCCAGCAGCCTGATGCCCGGGACTAGCGGGGGACTCACCGGGGAGCTGTTTTTT	TRBJ2-2	-	TRBD2	TRBV5-1
CATSRGEPRDRGTEAFF	TGTGCCACCAGCAGAGGAGAGCCCCGGGACAGGGGCACTGAAGCTTTCTTT	TRBJ1-1	few	TRBD1	TRBV15
CASSVDGFSNQPQHF	TGTGCCAGCAGCGTAGACGGGTTTAGCAATCAGCCCCAGCATTTT	TRBJ1-5	-	-	TRBV9
CAIPGQNYEQYF	TGTGCCATCCCGGGACAGAACTACGAGCAGTACTTC	TRBJ2-7	-	TRBD1	TRBV2
CASSLGLSGANEKLFF	TGTGCCAGCAGCTTAGGTTTGTCAGGGGCTAATGAAAAACTGTTTTTT	TRBJ1-4	-	-	TRBV7-6
CASTGTGETQYF	TGTGCCAGCACAGGAACTGGAGAGACCCAGTACTTC	TRBJ2-5	-	-	TRBV11-2
CASSPGVGGYTF	TGTGCCAGCAGTCCCGGGGTGGGTGGCTACACCTTC	TRBJ1-2	-	-	TRBV25-1
CASGFFHRGWTEAFF	TGTGCTAGTGGTTTTTTTCACAGGGGATGGACTGAAGCTTTCTTT	TRBJ1-1	few	TRBD1	TRBV12-5